Listed here are 23 T cell receptor beta chains from one sample, sequenced in a study of OX40 agonist ivuxolimab in advanced cancers. Clones were sequenced by immunoSEQ multiplex PCR, and TCRdb holds only the in-frame ones, with some missing. This table has about 84,000 clones, 84% appearing once. The source was CD4+ or CD8+ T cells sorted from blood, collected in a trial of the OX40 agonist ivuxolimab. These receptors originate from an adult with an advanced solid tumor such as melanoma, head and neck, liver or kidney cancer.

The gene calls are TRBV29-1 and TRBJ1-1, with TRBD1 matching over 10 bases. V shed 4 bases, J shed 2 bases, and the junction held 7 bases outside the gene matches. Germline V gene lookup returns CDR1 SQVTM and CDR2 ANQGSEA. This CDR3 comprises 15 residues. CDR3 bases: TGCAGCGTTGCCCGACAGGGGGCCGGAAACACTGAAGCTTTCTTT. Translating it yields CSVARQGAGNTEAFF.

The V call is TRBV6-4, the J call TRBJ1-1; the match to TRBD1 covers 8 bases. This CDR3 has 17 amino acids. After removal of 0 bases from V and 0 bases from J, the junction contained 6 bases not matched to a gene. Germline V gene lookup returns CDR1 MRHNA and CDR2 SNTAGT. CDR3 DNA: TGTGCCAGCAGTGACTCACTCCCGGACAGGGTGAACACTGAAGCTTTCTTT. Protein sequence: CASSDSLPDRVNTEAFF.

The genes are TRBV11-2 and TRBJ1-5; maybe TRBD1 (6 bases). Germline V gene sequence: CDR1 SGHAT, CDR2 FQNNGV. This CDR3 is 14 amino acids long. Deletions cut 3 bases from V and 5 bases from J, with 11 bases between. CDR3 DNA: TGTGCCAGCAGCTTGGACAGTAGAGATCAGCCCCAGCATTTT. Residues: CASSLDSRDQPQHF.

The CDR3 is CASSLGGATNEKLFF. CDR3 nucleotide sequence: TGCGCCAGCAGCTTGGGAGGGGCAACTAATGAAAAACTGTTTTTT. V and J are TRBV5-1 and TRBJ1-4; TRBD1 is a possible D gene (5 bases). V gave up 0 bases and J gave up 0 bases, with 6 bases separating them. The CDR3 sequence is 15 residues long. Germline loops: CDR1 SGHRS, CDR2 YFSETQ.

The chain joins TRBV7-6 to TRBJ2-5; D uncertain. CDR1 and CDR2 from the germline V gene are SGHVS and FNYEAQ. V dropped 0 bases and J dropped 1 base, with 9 bases sitting between them. The CDR3 is made up of 15 amino acids. The CDR3 DNA reads as TGTGCCAGCAGCTTAGCCGTCATGGGCCAAGAGACCCAGTACTTC. Translated, it gives CASSLAVMGQETQYF.

The genes are TRBV7-3 and TRBJ2-1; the match to TRBD2 covers 11 bases. Germline CDR1 reads SGHTA; CDR2 reads FQGTGA. The V segment lost 5 bases and the J segment 7 bases; nucleotides outside the gene matches: 7. The CDR3 totals 15 residues. The CDR3 is CASSPALAGENEQFF. DNA for the CDR3: TGTGCCAGCAGCCCAGCACTAGCGGGGGAAAATGAGCAGTTCTTC.

The V gene is TRBV28, the J gene TRBJ1-1; D gene unclear. Trimming shortened V by 2 bases and J by 9 bases, and 10 bases separated the two germline ends. The CDR3 contains 12 residues. CDR1 is MDHEN, CDR2 SYDVKM, per germline. The DNA for the CDR3 is TGTGCCAGCAGTTTACGATGGAACAAAGCTTTCTTT. This gives the protein CASSLRWNKAFF.

This chain links TRBV7-9 with TRBJ1-4; D remains unclear. The V gene's germline CDR1 is SEHNR and CDR2 FQNEAQ (reference sequence). Trimming removed 8 bases at V and 8 bases at J, with 18 bases between. The CDR3 has 14 residues. The CDR3 region is CASREETNAEKLFF. Here the CDR3 DNA reads TGTGCCAGCCGCGAGGAGACAAACGCGGAAAAACTGTTTTTT.

The gene calls are TRBV19 and TRBJ2-5; D ambiguous. Germline CDR1 reads LNHDA; CDR2 reads SQIVND (reference sequence). Trimming stripped 3 bases from V and 2 bases from J, with 10 bases between. This CDR3 region has 14 residues. CDR3 sequence reads: CASSIPGLQETQYF. The CDR3, as DNA: TGTGCCAGTAGTATCCCCGGCCTGCAAGAGACCCAGTACTTC.

The chain employs TRBV7-2 and TRBJ2-1; 14 positions match TRBD2. Looked up from germline, CDR1 is SGHTA and CDR2 is FQGNSA. J was trimmed by 3 bases and V by 5 bases; bases with no gene match: 3. The CDR3 consists of 16 residues. The CDR3 bases are TGTGCCAGCAGCCCGGGACTAGCGGGGGTCTACAATGAGCAGTTCTTC. It yields the protein CASSPGLAGVYNEQFF.

The chain links TRBV11-2 to TRBJ2-5; D is perhaps TRBD1 (6 bases). CDR3 size: 12 residues. Trimming stripped 7 bases from V and 4 bases from J, with 10 bases between. CDR1 is SGHAT and CDR2 is FQNNGV in the germline V gene. CDR3 DNA: TGTGCCAGCACAGGGGCCCGAGAGACCCAGTACTTC. Its protein product is CASTGARETQYF. The whole variable domain, filled in from reference TRBV11-2 and TRBJ2-5, reads EAGVAQSPRYKIIEKRQSVAFWCNPISGHATLYWYQQILGQGPKLLIQFQNNGVVDDSQLPKDRFSAERLKGVDSTLKIQPAKLEDSAVYLCASTGARETQYFGPGTRLLVL.

The genes are TRBV7-2 and TRBJ1-1, with D maybe TRBD1 (5 bases). The germline V gene has CDR1 SGHTA and CDR2 FQGNSA. The ends were cut back, 6 bases at V and 5 bases at J, with 13 bases in the middle. The CDR3 has 13 residues. The DNA of the CDR3 is TGTGCCAGCAGGGGGCGGGGAGGGACTGAAGCTTTCTTT. Translating it yields CASRGRGGTEAFF.

The chain couples TRBV9 to TRBJ1-2; D not certain. Germline assignment: CDR1 SGDLS and CDR2 YYNGEE. The CDR3 has 12 amino acids. Trimming took off 4 bases at V and 5 bases at J, with 9 bases between the two ends. The CDR3 nucleotides are TGTGCCAGCAGCTCATCGGGGTATGGCTACACCTTC. This sequence encodes CASSSSGYGYTF.

The chain combines TRBV7-6 with TRBJ1-5; D gene ambiguous. V was pared by 4 bases and J by 5 bases, with 9 bases between. The CDR3 runs to 13 residues. Germline V gene sequence: CDR1 SGHVS, CDR2 FNYEAQ. CDR3 nucleotide sequence: TGTGCCAGCAGCTCTAACTCCGATCAGCCCCAGCATTTT. This translates into CASSSNSDQPQHF. Using reference TRBV7-6 and TRBJ1-5 for the parts outside the CDR3, the full variable domain is GAGVSQSPRYKVTKRGQDVALRCDPISGHVSLYWYRQALGQGPEFLTYFNYEAQQDKSGLPNDRFSAERPEGSISTLTIQRTEQRDSAMYRCASSSNSDQPQHFGDGTRLSIL.

The chain couples TRBV5-4 to TRBJ1-3; weak D call: TRBD1 (5 bases). The CDR3 sequence is 16 residues long. The V end lost 0 bases, the J end lost 1 base, and 11 bases lay between the germline ends. The germline CDR1 and CDR2 sequences are SGHNT and YYREEE (reference sequence). DNA of the CDR3: TGTGCCAGCAGCTTGGCCCAGGGCTTATCTGGAAACACCATATATTTT. It translates to CASSLAQGLSGNTIYF.

The CDR3 sequence: CASSVVLAGGTDTQYF. The CDR3 nucleotides are TGTGCCAGCAGCGTAGTGTTAGCGGGGGGCACAGATACGCAGTATTTT. This chain links TRBV9 with TRBJ2-3; 9 bases map to TRBD2. This CDR3 has 16 amino acids. The J segment lost 1 base and the V segment lost 0 bases, leaving 3 bases of the junction unmatched. From germline, CDR1 is SGDLS and CDR2 YYNGEE. Full variable domain (outside the CDR3, taken from reference TRBV9 and TRBJ2-3): DSGVTQTPKHLITATGQRVTLRCSPRSGDLSVYWYQQSLDQGLQFLIQYYNGEERAKGNILERFSAQQFPDLHSELNLSSLELGDSALYFCASSVVLAGGTDTQYFGPGTRLTVL.

The chain is built from TRBV2 and TRBJ2-7; 10 nucleotides line up with TRBD1. Germline V lookup: CDR1 SNHLY, CDR2 FYNNEI. The CDR3 sequence is 14 residues long. J lost 2 bases, V lost 5 bases, and 3 bases had no gene match. CDR3 DNA: TGTGCCAGCAGTTGGACAGGGGGAACCTACGAGCAGTACTTC. Translated: CASSWTGGTYEQYF. Combining the CDR3 with reference TRBV2 and TRBJ2-7 gives the whole variable domain EPEVTQTPSHQVTQMGQEVILRCVPISNHLYFYWYRQILGQKVEFLVSFYNNEISEKSEIFDDQFSVERPDGSNFTLKIRSTKLEDSAMYFCASSWTGGTYEQYFGPGTRLTVT.

The V and J genes are TRBV5-4 and TRBJ2-3; no clear D gene. The CDR3 runs to 14 residues. Trimming left V 0 bases short and J 2 bases short, with 7 bases between. CDR1 is SGHNT and CDR2 is YYREEE in the germline V gene (reference sequence). CDR3 sequence reads: CASSLVSHTDTQYF. The CDR3 DNA is TGTGCCAGCAGCTTGGTTTCCCACACAGATACGCAGTATTTT.

The chain uses TRBV2 and TRBJ1-1; D perhaps matches TRBD1 (5 bases). The germline V and J ends were trimmed by 6 bases and 5 bases, with 22 bases remaining between them. The CDR3 length is 16 residues. The germline gives CDR1 SNHLY, CDR2 FYNNEI. CDR3 bases: TGTGCCAGCAGGTCCCTTTTAGGCAGGGAGGGGACTGAAGCTTTCTTT. Encoded protein: CASRSLLGREGTEAFF. The full variable domain, rest sourced from reference TRBV2 and TRBJ1-1, is EPEVTQTPSHQVTQMGQEVILRCVPISNHLYFYWYRQILGQKVEFLVSFYNNEISEKSEIFDDQFSVERPDGSNFTLKIRSTKLEDSAMYFCASRSLLGREGTEAFFGQGTRLTVV.

The chain recombines TRBV28 with TRBJ1-1; D uncertain. The germline V gene has CDR1 MDHEN and CDR2 SYDVKM. There are 12 residues in the CDR3. Trimming took 6 bases from V and 5 from J, leaving 10 bases between them. The CDR3 here is CASRLGLTEAFF. For the CDR3, the DNA is TGTGCCAGCAGACTCGGACTTACTGAAGCTTTCTTT.

This chain joins TRBV10-1 and TRBJ1-1; D might be TRBD1 (6 bases). The length of the CDR3 is 16 residues. Trimming cost V 3 bases and J 1 base, with 15 bases left between them. From germline, CDR1 is WNHNN and CDR2 SYGVQD (reference sequence). As DNA, the CDR3 is TGCGCCAGCAGTGATAAACCCGGACAGAGGAACACTGAAGCTTTCTTT. It translates to CASSDKPGQRNTEAFF.

V usage is TRBV6-5 and J usage is TRBJ1-6; D is possibly TRBD1 (5 bases). CDR3 length: 14 residues. Germline V gene data show CDR1 as MNHEY and CDR2 as SVGAGI. Trimming took 5 bases from V and 8 from J, leaving 13 bases between them. The CDR3 region is CASSTQGLDSPLHF. Written as DNA, the CDR3 is TGTGCCAGCAGTACCCAGGGTTTGGATTCACCCCTCCACTTT.

The chain employs TRBV6-5 and TRBJ1-5; 8 bases are shared with TRBD1. Trimming removed 5 bases from V and 11 bases from J; junction bases left unmatched: 5. CDR1 MNHEY and CDR2 SVGAGI come from the germline V gene. The CDR3 sequence is 12 residues long. CDR3 DNA sequence: TGTGCCAGCAGTACACAGGGGGAGGCCCAGCATTTT. Residues: CASSTQGEAQHF.